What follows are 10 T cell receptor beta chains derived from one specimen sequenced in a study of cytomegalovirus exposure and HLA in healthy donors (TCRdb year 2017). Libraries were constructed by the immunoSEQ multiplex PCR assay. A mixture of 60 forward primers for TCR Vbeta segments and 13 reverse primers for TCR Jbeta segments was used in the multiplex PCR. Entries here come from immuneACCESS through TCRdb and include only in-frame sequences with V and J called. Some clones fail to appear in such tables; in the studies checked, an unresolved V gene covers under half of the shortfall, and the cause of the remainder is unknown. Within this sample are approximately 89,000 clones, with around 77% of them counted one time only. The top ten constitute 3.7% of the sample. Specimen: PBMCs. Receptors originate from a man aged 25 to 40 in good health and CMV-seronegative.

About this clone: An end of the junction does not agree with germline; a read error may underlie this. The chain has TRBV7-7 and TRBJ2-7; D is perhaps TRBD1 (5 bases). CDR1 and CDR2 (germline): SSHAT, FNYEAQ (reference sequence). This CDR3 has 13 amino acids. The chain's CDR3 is CASSSKTGAEQYF. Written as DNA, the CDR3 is TGTGCTAGCAGCTCCAAAACTGGGGCCGAGCAGTACTTC.

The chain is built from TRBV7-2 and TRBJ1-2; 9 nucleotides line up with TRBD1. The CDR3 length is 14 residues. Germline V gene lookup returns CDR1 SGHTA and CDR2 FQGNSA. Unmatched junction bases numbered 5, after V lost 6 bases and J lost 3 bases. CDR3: CASRTGGLDYGYTF. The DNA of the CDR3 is TGTGCCAGCAGAACAGGGGGCTTAGACTATGGCTACACCTTC.

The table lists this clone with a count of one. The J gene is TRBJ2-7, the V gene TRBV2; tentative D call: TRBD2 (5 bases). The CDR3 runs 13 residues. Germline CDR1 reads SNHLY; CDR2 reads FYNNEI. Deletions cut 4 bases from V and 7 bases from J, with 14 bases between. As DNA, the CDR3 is TGTGCCAGCAGTGTTAACCCGGAGCGGGAGCAGTACTTC. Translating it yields CASSVNPEREQYF.

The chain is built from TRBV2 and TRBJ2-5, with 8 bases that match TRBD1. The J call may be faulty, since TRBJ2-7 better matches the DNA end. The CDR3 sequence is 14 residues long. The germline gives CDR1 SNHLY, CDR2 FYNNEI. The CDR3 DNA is TGTGCCAGCACCCTGTGGGACAGGAGCTACGAGCAGTACTTC. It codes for CASTLWDRSYEQYF.

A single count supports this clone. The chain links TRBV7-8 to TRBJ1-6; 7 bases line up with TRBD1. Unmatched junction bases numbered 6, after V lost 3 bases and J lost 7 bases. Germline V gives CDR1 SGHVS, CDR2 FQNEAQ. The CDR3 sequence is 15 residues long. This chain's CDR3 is CASSLTGYSNSPLHF. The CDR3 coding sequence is TGTGCCAGCAGCTTGACAGGGTATAGCAATTCACCCCTCCACTTT. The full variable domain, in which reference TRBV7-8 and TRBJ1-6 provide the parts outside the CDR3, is GAGVSQSPRYKVAKRGQDVALRCDPISGHVSLFWYQQALGQGPEFLTYFQNEAQLDKSGLPSDRFFAERPEGSVSTLKIQRTQQEDSAVYLCASSLTGYSNSPLHFGNGTRLTVT.

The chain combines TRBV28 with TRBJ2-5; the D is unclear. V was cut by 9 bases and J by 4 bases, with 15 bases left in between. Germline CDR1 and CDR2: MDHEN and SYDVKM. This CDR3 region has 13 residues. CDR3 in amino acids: CASQPPGGETQYF. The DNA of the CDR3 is TGTGCCAGTCAGCCTCCGGGTGGAGAGACCCAGTACTTC. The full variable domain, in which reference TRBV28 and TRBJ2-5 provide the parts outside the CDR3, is DVKVTQSSRYLVKRTGEKVFLECVQDMDHENMFWYRQDPGLGLRLIYFSYDVKMKEKGDIPEGYSVSREKKERFSLILESASTNQTSMYLCASQPPGGETQYFGPGTRLLVL.

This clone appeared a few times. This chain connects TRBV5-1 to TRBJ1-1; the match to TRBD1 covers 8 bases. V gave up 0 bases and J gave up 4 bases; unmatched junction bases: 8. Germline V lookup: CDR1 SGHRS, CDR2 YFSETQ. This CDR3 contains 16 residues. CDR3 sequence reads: CASSLEWQGAVTEAFF. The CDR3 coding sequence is TGCGCCAGCAGCTTGGAGTGGCAGGGGGCTGTCACTGAAGCTTTCTTT.

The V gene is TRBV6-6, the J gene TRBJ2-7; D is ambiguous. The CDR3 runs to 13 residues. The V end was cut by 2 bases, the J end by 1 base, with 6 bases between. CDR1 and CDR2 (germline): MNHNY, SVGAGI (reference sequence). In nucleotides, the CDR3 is TGTGCCAGCAGTTACGGAGAATCCTACGAGCAGTACTTC. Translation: CASSYGESYEQYF.

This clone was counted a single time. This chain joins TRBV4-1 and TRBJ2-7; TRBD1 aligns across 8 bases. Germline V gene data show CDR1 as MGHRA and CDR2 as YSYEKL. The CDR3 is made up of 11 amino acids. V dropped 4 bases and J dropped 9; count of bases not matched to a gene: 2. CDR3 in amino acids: CASSPGGRQYF. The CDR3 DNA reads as TGCGCCAGCAGCCCAGGGGGCCGGCAGTACTTC.

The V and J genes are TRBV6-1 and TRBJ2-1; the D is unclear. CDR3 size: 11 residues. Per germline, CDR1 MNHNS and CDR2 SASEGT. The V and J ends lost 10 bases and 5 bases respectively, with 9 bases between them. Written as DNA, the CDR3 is TGTGCCACCACTGCCCACAATGAGCAGTTCTTC. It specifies CATTAHNEQFF.